Each of the 28 T cell receptor beta chains below was sequenced from the same sample in a study of cytomegalovirus exposure and HLA in healthy donors. In the PCR, 60 Vbeta and 13 Jbeta primers were used. The data were produced by immunoSEQ multiplex PCR, yet TCRdb's version contains in-frame clones alone and is incomplete. The sample has about 140,000 clones, around 73% seen once. The sample consisted of PBMCs. The receptors were sampled from a female donor in good health and CMV-seronegative.

V gene TRBV12-5 combines with J gene TRBJ2-1; weak D call: TRBD1 (6 bases). CDR1 is LGHNT and CDR2 is FRNRAP in the germline V gene. The CDR3 has 14 residues. Trimming took off 2 bases at V and 1 base at J, with 6 bases between the two ends. Here the CDR3 reads CASGLRGSYNEQFF. In DNA, the CDR3 is TGTGCTAGTGGTTTGAGGGGGTCCTACAATGAGCAGTTCTTC.

V usage is TRBV5-4 and J usage is TRBJ2-5, with D maybe TRBD2 (7 bases). This CDR3 region has 16 residues. Per germline, CDR1 SGHNT and CDR2 YYREEE (reference sequence). The V gene lost 4 bases and the J gene lost 2 bases, with 18 bases spanning the gap. CDR3 DNA sequence: TGTGCCAGCAGCCGCCCGGGGGGCTCTAGGCAAGAGACCCAGTACTTC. Translation gives CASSRPGGSRQETQYF.

The gene calls are TRBV6-1 and TRBJ1-5; TRBD1 matches 10 bases. Trimming at V came to 2 bases and at J to 5 bases, leaving 3 bases not matched to a gene. The germline CDR1 and CDR2 sequences are MNHNS and SASEGT. CDR3 size: 15 residues. In nucleotides, the CDR3 is TGTGCCAGCAGTGAATGGGACAGGGGTCATCAGCCCCAGCATTTT. It translates to CASSEWDRGHQPQHF.

This clone was detected only once. The genes are TRBV6-1 and TRBJ1-5; the D gene is possibly TRBD1 (6 bases). This CDR3 spans 15 amino acids. The germline CDR1 and CDR2 sequences are MNHNS and SASEGT. The V gene lost 6 bases and the J gene lost 0 bases, with 12 bases spanning the gap. CDR3 amino acids: CASSQNRVSNQPQHF. CDR3 nucleotide sequence: TGTGCCAGCAGCCAAAACAGGGTTAGCAATCAGCCCCAGCATTTT.

This chain connects TRBV28 to TRBJ1-1, with D uncertain. The V gene lost 7 bases and the J gene lost 10 bases, with 13 bases spanning the gap. The CDR3 extends over 11 amino acids. Germline CDR1 is MDHEN and CDR2 is SYDVKM. CDR3 amino acids: CASTGVLLAFF. The CDR3 DNA reads as TGTGCCAGCACCGGAGTACTGTTAGCTTTCTTT.

The chain couples TRBV19 to TRBJ2-3, with D possibly being TRBD2 (6 bases). Looked up from germline, CDR1 is LNHDA and CDR2 is SQIVND (reference sequence). Trimming cost V 4 bases and J 4 bases, with 15 bases left between them. This CDR3 is 15 amino acids long. The CDR3: CASSKEGSRADTQYF. Written as DNA, the CDR3 is TGTGCCAGTAGTAAGGAGGGGTCCAGGGCAGATACGCAGTATTTT.

This chain uses TRBV5-1 with TRBJ1-2, with D hard to call. The ends were cut back, 0 bases at V and 6 bases at J, with 9 bases in the middle. CDR1 and CDR2 from the germline V gene are SGHRS and YFSETQ. The CDR3 consists of 13 residues. CDR3 sequence: CASSLAAADGYTF. In DNA, the CDR3 is TGCGCCAGCAGCTTGGCCGCGGCTGATGGCTACACCTTC.

This sequence joins TRBV27 and TRBJ2-4; 12 bases fit TRBD1. The V segment lost 5 bases and the J segment 11 bases; nucleotides outside the gene matches: 10. This CDR3 has 15 amino acids. Germline CDR1 is MNHEY and CDR2 is SMNVEV (reference sequence). The CDR3 DNA sequence: TGTGCCAGCAGTCAATACGGGACAGGGGGCCCCTTTCAGTACTTC. Its protein product is CASSQYGTGGPFQYF.

This clone was counted a single time. V gene TRBV5-6 combines with J gene TRBJ2-1; 16 bases map to TRBD2. This CDR3 is built from 17 residues. From germline, CDR1 is SGHDT and CDR2 YYEEEE. The V segment lost 7 bases and the J segment 6 bases; nucleotides outside the gene matches: 10. Here the CDR3 DNA reads TGTGCCAGCGTACCGGGACTAGCGGGGGGGGCATTCAATGAGCAGTTCTTC. Its protein is CASVPGLAGGAFNEQFF.

The chain carries TRBV27 and TRBJ2-1; 8 positions agree with TRBD2. V trimming: 6 bases; J trimming: 4 bases; junction bases outside the gene matches: 8. CDR1 is MNHEY and CDR2 is SMNVEV in the germline V gene (reference sequence). The length of the CDR3 is 15 residues. CDR3 nucleotides: TGTGCCAGCAGCTTCATAGCGGGAAGTTACAATGAGCAGTTCTTC. This gives the protein CASSFIAGSYNEQFF.

This chain uses TRBV5-1 with TRBJ1-2, with 10 nucleotides matching TRBD1. This CDR3 is built from 15 residues. The J segment lost 3 bases and the V segment lost 5 bases, leaving 7 bases of the junction unmatched. Germline CDR1 reads SGHRS; CDR2 reads YFSETQ. CDR3 bases: TGCGCCAGCAGACGACAGACAGGGGGCGACTATGGCTACACCTTC. Its translation is CASRRQTGGDYGYTF. The whole variable domain, remainder taken from reference TRBV5-1 and TRBJ1-2, is KAGVTQTPRYLIKTRGQQVTLSCSPISGHRSVSWYQQTPGQGLQFLFEYFSETQRNKGNFPGRFSGRQFSNSRSEMNVSTLELGDSALYLCASRRQTGGDYGYTFGSGTRLTVV.

This chain uses TRBV7-6 with TRBJ2-1, with 10 bases fitting TRBD1. The CDR3 covers 15 residues. With V trimmed by 1 base and J by 7 bases, 4 bases remained unmatched. Germline V gene lookup returns CDR1 SGHVS and CDR2 FNYEAQ. The CDR3 here is CASSLGRQGANEQFF. The DNA for the CDR3 is TGTGCCAGCAGCTTAGGTAGACAGGGGGCGAATGAGCAGTTCTTC.

V and J are TRBV11-3 and TRBJ1-1; tentative D call: TRBD1 (5 bases). Trimming cost V 8 bases and J 6 bases, with 16 bases left between them. CDR3 length: 13 amino acids. In germline, CDR1 is SGHNT, CDR2 YENEEA. The DNA for the CDR3 is TGTGCCAGCCGTTCTGGGGGAGGATCTGAAGCTTTCTTT. It encodes CASRSGGGSEAFF. The full variable domain, in which reference TRBV11-3 and TRBJ1-1 provide the parts outside the CDR3, is EAGVVQSPRYKIIEKKQPVAFWCNPISGHNTLYWYLQNLGQGPELLIRYENEEAVDDSQLPKDRFSAERLKGVDSTLKIQPAELGDSAVYLCASRSGGGSEAFFGQGTRLTVV.

The gene calls are TRBV6-1 and TRBJ2-1; no firm D call. The length of the CDR3 is 12 residues. Germline lookup yields CDR1 MNHNS and CDR2 SASEGT. Trimming took off 7 bases at V and 6 bases at J, with 10 bases between the two ends. The CDR3 protein is CASIHVLNEQFF. The DNA of the CDR3 is TGTGCCAGCATTCACGTACTCAATGAGCAGTTCTTC.

This chain connects TRBV19 to TRBJ2-5; D is perhaps TRBD2 (5 bases). Germline lookup yields CDR1 LNHDA and CDR2 SQIVND (reference sequence). V was clipped by 4 bases and J by 4 bases, with 16 bases between them. The CDR3 sequence is 15 residues long. This CDR3 is CASSSFRGDGETQYF. CDR3 DNA: TGTGCCAGTAGTAGTTTTCGGGGTGACGGAGAGACCCAGTACTTC.

This clone was observed a few times. The CDR3 loop is CASRPPGSGTLSTDTQYF. The DNA of the CDR3 is TGTGCCAGCAGACCCCCGGGTAGCGGGACTCTTAGCACAGATACGCAGTATTTT. The genes are TRBV7-9 and TRBJ2-3; 8 bases map to TRBD2. Germline V gene sequence: CDR1 SEHNR, CDR2 FQNEAQ (reference sequence). Trimming removed 6 bases from V and 0 bases from J; junction bases left unmatched: 14. The CDR3 sequence is 18 residues long.

The genes are TRBV7-8 and TRBJ1-1; D not resolved. Trimming pared 5 bases from V and 1 base from J, leaving 26 bases between. The CDR3 sequence is 19 residues long. Germline CDR1 is SGHVS and CDR2 is FQNEAQ. The CDR3 DNA follows: TGTGCCAGCAGCGAAGCCCTCGCAGTGCGTGCAGCGTCGAACACTGAAGCTTTCTTT. Its translation is CASSEALAVRAASNTEAFF.

In this sample, this clone turned up once. This chain uses TRBV5-8 with TRBJ2-7; TRBD2 agrees at 8 bases. Looked up from germline, CDR1 is SGHTS and CDR2 is YDEGEE. After removal of 3 bases from V and 1 base from J, the junction contained 9 bases not matched to a gene. This CDR3 is 16 amino acids long. The chain's CDR3 is CASSWVGGRISYEQYF. The CDR3 region has the DNA TGTGCCAGCAGCTGGGTGGGCGGGAGGATATCCTACGAGCAGTACTTC.

The chain carries TRBV5-1 and TRBJ1-1, with D maybe TRBD1 (6 bases). The CDR3 is made up of 15 amino acids. V lost 2 bases and J 4 bases, leaving 15 bases between the germline ends. Germline assignment: CDR1 SGHRS and CDR2 YFSETQ. The CDR3 sequence is CASSLPDRLGTEAFF. In nucleotides, the CDR3 is TGCGCCAGCAGCTTACCTGACAGGCTCGGCACTGAAGCTTTCTTT.

The chain has TRBV27 and TRBJ2-7; TRBD2 agrees at 15 bases. Losses at the gene ends were 5 bases for V and 6 bases for J; bases not matched to a gene: 5. Looked up from germline, CDR1 is MNHEY and CDR2 is SMNVEV (reference sequence). This CDR3 has 15 amino acids. CDR3 nucleotides: TGTGCCAGCAGTCGGACTAGCGGGGGGGCGCCCGAGCAGTACTTC. Its translation: CASSRTSGGAPEQYF.

V and J are TRBV2 and TRBJ1-1; D may be TRBD1 (5 bases). Per the germline V gene, CDR1 is SNHLY and CDR2 is FYNNEI. The CDR3 sequence is 15 residues long. V lost 6 bases, J lost 0 bases, and 14 bases lay in between. Written as DNA, the CDR3 is TGTGCCAGCAGAATAAGACAGAGCATGAACACTGAAGCTTTCTTT. Its translation is CASRIRQSMNTEAFF.

There are a few counts of this clone. The chain is built from TRBV6-5 and TRBJ1-1; D is unresolved. In germline, CDR1 is MNHEY, CDR2 SVGAGI. The V end lost 2 bases, the J end lost 4 bases, and 14 bases lay between the germline ends. The CDR3 runs 15 residues. The CDR3 nucleotides read TGTGCCAGCAGTTACGCTCTCCGAGGTACCACTGAAGCTTTCTTT. Translation: CASSYALRGTTEAFF.

The chain is built from TRBV10-3 and TRBJ2-5; 7 bases match TRBD1. Looked up from germline, CDR1 is ENHRY and CDR2 is SYGVKD. This CDR3 region has 14 residues. Germline trimming cut 0 bases from V and 7 bases from J; bases unmatched to any gene: 5. Written as DNA, the CDR3 is TGTGCCATCAGTGAGTCTAGGGGGCTGGCGACCCAGTACTTC. It translates to CAISESRGLATQYF.

The chain is built from TRBV2 and TRBJ1-1; 9 bases match TRBD1. The CDR3 is 14 residues long. Per germline, CDR1 SNHLY and CDR2 FYNNEI. With V trimmed by 6 bases and J by 5 bases, 7 bases remained unmatched. The CDR3 protein is CASSEQGAGTEAFF. The CDR3 DNA sequence: TGTGCCAGCAGCGAACAGGGGGCAGGGACTGAAGCTTTCTTT.

The V gene is TRBV6-5, the J gene TRBJ2-7; 8 bases are shared with TRBD1. The CDR3 spans 15 residues. Germline V gives CDR1 MNHEY, CDR2 SVGAGI. Trimming removed 8 bases from V and 3 bases from J; junction bases left unmatched: 12. As DNA, the CDR3 is TGTGCCAGCCATACCCCAGGGACAGGCAGCTACGAGCAGTACTTC. Amino acids: CASHTPGTGSYEQYF.

V gene TRBV5-1 combines with J gene TRBJ1-1; 8 nucleotides line up with TRBD1. J lost 10 bases, V lost 0 bases, and 5 bases had no gene match. This CDR3 region has 13 residues. CDR1 is SGHRS, CDR2 YFSETQ, per germline. The CDR3 DNA sequence: TGCGCCAGCAGCTTGGGTCAGGGGGCGGGAGCTTTCTTT. This translates into CASSLGQGAGAFF.

This chain joins TRBV5-8 and TRBJ2-5; 7 nucleotides match TRBD2. Germline loops: CDR1 SGHTS, CDR2 YDEGEE. With V trimmed by 1 base and J by 4 bases, 4 bases remained unmatched. The CDR3 has 14 residues. The CDR3 nucleotides are TGTGCCAGCAGCTTGCGGGTAGCGGGAGAGACCCAGTACTTC. It specifies CASSLRVAGETQYF.

The chain links TRBV11-3 to TRBJ2-7; D is possibly TRBD2 (5 bases). Germline V gene data show CDR1 as SGHNT and CDR2 as YENEEA. The CDR3 extends over 15 amino acids. V lost 5 bases to trimming and J lost 0 bases, with 14 bases between them. The CDR3 protein is CASSPRTPGSYEQYF. The CDR3 DNA sequence: TGTGCCAGCAGCCCGCGGACTCCAGGCTCCTACGAGCAGTACTTC.